This TCR beta chain came from a study of response to subunit inactivated influenza vaccine. Study-wide points: Authors suggested that a seasonal influenza vaccination recruits few new T cells each time.

Deletions cut 2 bases from V and 6 bases from J, with 26 bases between. The germline gives CDR1 MNHEY, CDR2 SMNVEV (reference sequence). This CDR3 is built from 19 residues. Remarks on this clonotype: Its matching antigen is unknown.

One entry per CDR3 protein, called by TCRdb with MiXCR from the RT-PCR reads. The sample comprises 650,000 or so distinct CDR3 sequences, around 13% of which are singletons, and 7.6% rests with the top ten. This sample comprised PBMCs from blood, obtained less than 15 days before vaccination. This TCR was recovered from a man in his forties or fifties who received an inactivated influenza vaccine. The rearrangement links TRBV27 to TRBJ2-1; tentatively, D is TRBD2 (5 bases). This CDR3 reads CASSLIGGRAAPAGNEQFF. In DNA form, the CDR3 reads TGTGCCAGCAGTTTAATCGGCGGACGAGCAGCCCCGGCGGGCAATGAGCAGTTCTTC.